Below, 12 T cell receptor beta chains from the same sample are listed, as sequenced in a study of T cells in localized non-small cell lung cancer. The data were produced by immunoSEQ multiplex PCR, yet TCRdb's version contains in-frame clones alone and is incomplete. This table has roughly 35,000 clones, around 90% appearing once. This specimen was peripheral blood, taken before any cancer treatment. The receptors were sampled from a woman between 40 and 69 years old with stage I lung adenocarcinoma.

This chain joins TRBV5-6 and TRBJ2-3; 7 nucleotides agree with TRBD2. Germline V gene data show CDR1 as SGHDT and CDR2 as YYEEEE. The CDR3 covers 16 residues. V shed 3 bases and J 5 bases; nucleotides not matched to a gene: 12. CDR3 DNA sequence: TGTGCCAGCAGCTCCGGGACTACTACAAACCAAGATACGCAGTATTTT. Protein product: CASSSGTTTNQDTQYF.

This rearrangement joins TRBV28 to TRBJ2-7, with D possibly matching TRBD1 (6 bases). The V end was cut by 3 bases, the J end by 0 bases, with 18 bases between. The CDR3 runs to 17 residues. Looked up from germline, CDR1 is MDHEN and CDR2 is SYDVKM. The CDR3 region is CASSFTTTGRGSYEQYF. For the CDR3, the DNA is TGTGCCAGCAGTTTCACCACGACAGGTAGGGGCTCCTACGAGCAGTACTTC.

The CDR3 reads CASSLGDSSSYEQYF. The CDR3 DNA sequence: TGTGCCAGCAGCCTAGGGGACAGTAGCTCCTACGAGCAGTACTTC. The chain recombines TRBV7-9 with TRBJ2-7; 7 nucleotides align to TRBD1. V was pared by 5 bases and J by 0 bases, with 7 bases of the junction left unmatched. Germline-derived CDR1 and CDR2 are SEHNR and FQNEAQ (reference sequence). This CDR3 has 15 amino acids.

The chain uses TRBV6-5 and TRBJ2-5, with TRBD2 identical over 10 bases. V shed 9 bases, J shed 5 bases, and the junction held 3 bases outside the gene matches. The germline V gene encodes CDR1 MNHEY and CDR2 SVGAGI. This CDR3 has 12 amino acids. CDR3 bases: TGTGCCAGTCGGGGACTAGCGGAGACCCAGTACTTC. Amino acids: CASRGLAETQYF.

This chain connects TRBV7-2 to TRBJ2-2; D assignment may be TRBD1 or TRBD2 (5 bases each). Germline V gene sequence: CDR1 SGHTA, CDR2 FQGNSA. Trimming took 1 base from V and 6 from J, leaving 15 bases between them. There are 16 residues in the CDR3. Here the CDR3 reads CASSLGGGVESGELFF. The CDR3 DNA reads as TGTGCCAGCAGCTTAGGTGGGGGAGTGGAATCCGGGGAGCTGTTTTTT. The full variable domain, rest sourced from reference TRBV7-2 and TRBJ2-2, is GAGVSQSPSNKVTEKGKDVELRCDPISGHTALYWYRQSLGQGLEFLIYFQGNSAPDKSGLPSDRFSAERTGGSVSTLTIQRTQQEDSAVYLCASSLGGGVESGELFFGEGSRLTVL.

The chain links TRBV5-8 to TRBJ2-7; possible D gene TRBD1, 6 bases. CDR1 is SGHTS, CDR2 YDEGEE, per germline. The V gene lost 2 bases and the J gene lost 3 bases, with 6 bases spanning the gap. The CDR3 runs to 12 residues. The CDR3 DNA reads as TGTGCCAGCAGCTTACAGGGCTACGAGCAGTACTTC. It encodes CASSLQGYEQYF.

By frequency in the sample, this clone is medium-sized. The chain is built from TRBV4-2 and TRBJ1-1; TRBD1 might be the D (6 bases). Germline values: CDR1 LGHNA, CDR2 YNFKEQ. The V and J ends lost 3 bases and 1 base respectively, with 9 bases between them. The CDR3 is made up of 14 amino acids. The CDR3 DNA reads as TGTGCCAGCAGCCAGGCAGGGGAGAACACTGAAGCTTTCTTT. Translation gives CASSQAGENTEAFF.

The CDR3 DNA sequence: TGTGCCAGCAGCTTAGGGCTAGCGGGAGACGAGCAGTACTTC. As protein: CASSLGLAGDEQYF. The rearrangement joins TRBV7-2 to TRBJ2-7; TRBD2 matches at 10 bases. Germline V CDR1 and CDR2: SGHTA, FQGNSA. The CDR3 has 14 residues. Trimming at V came to 1 base and at J to 5 bases, leaving 2 bases not matched to a gene.

The V and J genes are TRBV4-1 and TRBJ1-2, with D unclear. There are 13 residues in the CDR3. The germline CDR1 and CDR2 sequences are MGHRA and YSYEKL. V lost 6 bases to trimming and J lost 7 bases, with 15 bases between them. The CDR3 nucleotides read TGCGCCAGCAGGCCTTTGGGGAGCGGTGGCTACACCTTC. Translation gives CASRPLGSGGYTF.

The chain couples TRBV9 to TRBJ2-5; possibly TRBD1 or TRBD2 for D (5 bases each). V dropped 0 bases and J dropped 4 bases, with 10 bases sitting between them. The length of the CDR3 is 14 residues. Germline assignment: CDR1 SGDLS and CDR2 YYNGEE. The CDR3 protein is CASSVGGTGETQYF. The CDR3 DNA sequence: TGTGCCAGCAGCGTAGGAGGGACGGGAGAGACCCAGTACTTC.

This rearrangement joins TRBV5-1 to TRBJ2-2; 9 bases fit TRBD2. Germline loops: CDR1 SGHRS, CDR2 YFSETQ. V dropped 0 bases and J dropped 8; count of bases not matched to a gene: 8. CDR3 length: 16 amino acids. DNA of the CDR3: TGCGCCAGCAGCTTGGGACTAGCGGAGTCAGGTGGGGAGCTGTTTTTT. It is translated as CASSLGLAESGGELFF.

The chain has TRBV7-9 and TRBJ1-1; D possibly corresponds to TRBD1 (5 bases). This CDR3 is built from 13 residues. Deletions cut 4 bases from V and 3 bases from J, with 9 bases between. Germline CDR1 SEHNR, CDR2 FQNEAQ (reference sequence). The CDR3 is CASSSLGDTEAFF. The DNA of the CDR3 is TGTGCCAGCAGCTCTCTAGGGGACACTGAAGCTTTCTTT.